This T cell receptor (beta chain) originates from a study of cytomegalovirus exposure and HLA in healthy donors. This clone was seen more than once but under ten times. Antigen specificity is unknown. The PCR made use of 60 Vbeta and 13 Jbeta primers. Assay used: immunoSEQ multiplex PCR; TCRdb lists only in-frame clones, some missing. The data contain about 150,000 clones, 65% to 80% of them seen just once; the ten biggest clones take up roughly 2.8%. General study points: 150 or so TCR beta chains were listed as cytomegalovirus-associated. Among CMV-associated TCR beta chains, most appeared HLA-restricted in a later analysis. A few chains tied to CMV proved CMV antigen-specific in vitro.

With 4 bases clipped from V and 8 bases from J, the junction kept 8 bases outside the gene matches. This CDR3 comprises 16 residues. Germline V CDR1 and CDR2: LNHDA, SQIVND (reference sequence). V gene TRBV19 combines with J gene TRBJ2-1, with 13 bases aligning to TRBD2. This sequence was found in a man younger than 35 in good health and CMV-seronegative. Sample: PBMCs. The CDR3 protein is CASSNRLAGGRDEQFF. The CDR3 DNA follows: TGTGCCAGTAGTAACAGACTAGCGGGGGGCCGCGATGAGCAGTTCTTC.